The clone carrying this TCR beta chain was counted many times. Its antigen is unidentified. Preparation of TCR beta libraries was done by quantitative 5'-RACE with molecular barcodes. In TCRdb, the 5' RACE reads were re-called with MiXCR into one record per CDR3 protein. The table records some 130,000 distinct CDR3 sequences, 10% to 12% of them present only once. This entry belongs to a study of CD8 T cells in ankylosing spondylitis. Study results and limitations: Disease-linked clones reportedly concentrated significantly in matched ankylosing spondylitis synovial fluid.

The clonotype was recovered from a female donor with ankylosing spondylitis or in good health (not recorded which). Sequenced sample: blood, either unsorted or a sorted T cell fraction (not recorded which).

The CDR3 sequence: CASSVITDTQYF. The DNA for the CDR3 is TGTGCCAGCAGCGTCATTACAGATACGCAGTATTTT. The V call is TRBV9, the J call TRBJ2-3; D remains ambiguous. This CDR3 is built from 12 residues. V was shortened by 2 bases and J by 3 bases, with 4 bases between the two germline ends. The germline V gene encodes CDR1 SGDLS and CDR2 YYNGEE.